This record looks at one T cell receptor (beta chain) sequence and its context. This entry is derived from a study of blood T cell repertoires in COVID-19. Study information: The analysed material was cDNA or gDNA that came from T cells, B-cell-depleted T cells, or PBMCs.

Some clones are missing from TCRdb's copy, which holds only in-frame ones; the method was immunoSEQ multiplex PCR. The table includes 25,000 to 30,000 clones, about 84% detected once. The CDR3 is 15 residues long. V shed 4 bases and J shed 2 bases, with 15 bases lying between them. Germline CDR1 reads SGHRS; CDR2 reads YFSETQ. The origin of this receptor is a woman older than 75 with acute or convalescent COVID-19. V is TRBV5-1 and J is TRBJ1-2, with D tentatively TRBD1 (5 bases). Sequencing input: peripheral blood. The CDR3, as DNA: TGCGCCAGCAGCAGCCCGGGGGGAGTAAACTATGGCTACACCTTC. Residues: CASSSPGGVNYGYTF.